This T cell receptor (beta chain) appears in the sequencing data of a study of brain T cells in children with intractable seizures. In germline, CDR1 is SGHVS, CDR2 FQNEAQ. Trimming removed 1 base from V and 0 bases from J, with 3 bases in between. This CDR3 has 13 amino acids. Described time point: blood from clinic visit 5 months post-surgery; TSC patient then seizure free. Surgery cases with the highest brain T cell transcript signatures were chosen for sequencing. Pre-surgery treatment included at least one anti-epileptic drug. Sequenced by immunoSEQ multiplex PCR; TCRdb stores in-frame clones only, minus some. The sample holds hundreds of thousands of clones; 93% are singletons and the top ten take around 6%. A word on this clone: Its antigen remains unknown.

Study-wide results and caveats: Pre- and post-surgery blood differed in depth, so pre-surgery absences may be undersampling.

The TCR originated in a boy in the first two years of life with tuberous sclerosis and intractable seizures. The chain employs TRBV7-8 and TRBJ1-2; D is undetermined. Sequences were derived from peripheral blood, sampled roughly 5 months after surgery. In DNA form, the CDR3 reads TGTGCCAGCAGCTTAGTGGCTAACTATGGCTACACCTTC. Amino acid sequence: CASSLVANYGYTF. The complete variable domain, with remaining parts taken from reference TRBV7-8 and TRBJ1-2, reads GAGVSQSPRYKVAKRGQDVALRCDPISGHVSLFWYQQALGQGPEFLTYFQNEAQLDKSGLPSDRFFAERPEGSVSTLKIQRTQQEDSAVYLCASSLVANYGYTFGSGTRLTVV.